The following is a T cell receptor beta chain sequence with its context. The antigen is unknown. This specimen belongs to a study of cytomegalovirus exposure and HLA in healthy donors. Looking at the study overall: Earlier, 90 million to 140 million unique TCR beta sequences were recovered from about 200 million T cells by an analysis. General observations from the study: As a later analysis showed, a missense DCLRE1C variant was linked to trimming of TCR beta V- and J-genes. A later look showed TCR association rates differing by HLA locus, highest for DRB1 and lowest for HLA-C.

13 Jbeta primers and 60 Vbeta primers were used for the PCR. Some clones are missing from TCRdb's copy, which holds only in-frame ones; the method was immunoSEQ multiplex PCR. Its listing shows 20,000 to 25,000 clones. In germline, CDR1 is MGHRA, CDR2 YSYEKL. The CDR3 runs 14 residues. Trimming removed 7 bases at V and 6 bases at J, with 16 bases between. This sequence originates from a man in his sixties in good health and CMV-seropositive. The chain couples TRBV4-1 to TRBJ1-5; D might be TRBD1 (5 bases). Sequences were obtained from PBMCs. CDR3 loop: CASTRGVDGQPQHF. The DNA of the CDR3 is TGCGCCAGCACCCGGGGGGTCGACGGTCAGCCCCAGCATTTT.